This TCR beta chain was recovered during a study of T-cell reconstitution after alpha-beta-depleted transplantation in children. V lost 6 bases and J 6 bases, leaving 17 bases between the germline ends. The germline V gene has CDR1 MNHEY and CDR2 SMNVEV (reference sequence). CDR3 length: 14 amino acids. This clonotype occurred a few times. Antigen specificity is unknown. General study points: Most T-cell counts and diversity one year after the transplant came from T cells that were newly produced.

It was with unique molecular identifiers that the TCRbeta library was prepared. TCRdb used MiXCR to reprocess the PCR reads, holding one entry per CDR3 protein. The repertoire consists of about 97,000 distinct CDR3 sequences, with roughly 7.2% occurring once and the leading ten covering about 17%. The chain combines TRBV27 with TRBJ1-1, with a weak D call TRBD1 (5 bases). This TCR derives from a boy younger than 10 with acute lymphoblastic leukemia, due to receive a stem cell transplant. The source was PBMCs, collected before TCRalphabeta/CD19-depleted stem cell transplant. The DNA for the CDR3 is TGTGCCAGCAGCCCATGGGGCCCGAGCCCTGAAGCTTTCTTT. It yields the protein CASSPWGPSPEAFF.